The present T cell receptor beta chain was sequenced within a study of blood T cell repertoires in COVID-19. Study in general: COVID-19 samples from acute and convalescent phases originated in the United States, Italy and Spain. The analysed material was cDNA or gDNA that came from T cells, B-cell-depleted T cells, or PBMCs.

The junction had 5 bases not matched to a gene; V was cut back by 6 bases and J by 2 bases. The germline CDR1 and CDR2 sequences are MNHEY and SMNVEV (reference sequence). The CDR3 covers 16 residues. TCRdb keeps only in-frame clones here, not all; method: immunoSEQ multiplex PCR. The sample contains fewer than 250,000 clones, around 89% of which appear only once. This chain uses TRBV27 with TRBJ2-6, with 9 bases matching TRBD1. The sequence derives from a young man with COVID-19, enrolled during active disease. The sequenced sample consisted of peripheral blood. CDR3 bases: TGTGCCAGCAGCCAAACAGGGGGCGCTGGGGCCAACGTCCTGACTTTC. Its translation is CASSQTGGAGANVLTF. Full variable domain (remainder filled in from reference TRBV27 and TRBJ2-6): EAQVTQNPRYLITVTGKKLTVTCSQNMNHEYMSWYRQDPGLGLRQIYYSMNVEVTDKGDVPEGYKVSRKEKRNFPLILESPSPNQTSLYFCASSQTGGAGANVLTFGAGSRLTVL.